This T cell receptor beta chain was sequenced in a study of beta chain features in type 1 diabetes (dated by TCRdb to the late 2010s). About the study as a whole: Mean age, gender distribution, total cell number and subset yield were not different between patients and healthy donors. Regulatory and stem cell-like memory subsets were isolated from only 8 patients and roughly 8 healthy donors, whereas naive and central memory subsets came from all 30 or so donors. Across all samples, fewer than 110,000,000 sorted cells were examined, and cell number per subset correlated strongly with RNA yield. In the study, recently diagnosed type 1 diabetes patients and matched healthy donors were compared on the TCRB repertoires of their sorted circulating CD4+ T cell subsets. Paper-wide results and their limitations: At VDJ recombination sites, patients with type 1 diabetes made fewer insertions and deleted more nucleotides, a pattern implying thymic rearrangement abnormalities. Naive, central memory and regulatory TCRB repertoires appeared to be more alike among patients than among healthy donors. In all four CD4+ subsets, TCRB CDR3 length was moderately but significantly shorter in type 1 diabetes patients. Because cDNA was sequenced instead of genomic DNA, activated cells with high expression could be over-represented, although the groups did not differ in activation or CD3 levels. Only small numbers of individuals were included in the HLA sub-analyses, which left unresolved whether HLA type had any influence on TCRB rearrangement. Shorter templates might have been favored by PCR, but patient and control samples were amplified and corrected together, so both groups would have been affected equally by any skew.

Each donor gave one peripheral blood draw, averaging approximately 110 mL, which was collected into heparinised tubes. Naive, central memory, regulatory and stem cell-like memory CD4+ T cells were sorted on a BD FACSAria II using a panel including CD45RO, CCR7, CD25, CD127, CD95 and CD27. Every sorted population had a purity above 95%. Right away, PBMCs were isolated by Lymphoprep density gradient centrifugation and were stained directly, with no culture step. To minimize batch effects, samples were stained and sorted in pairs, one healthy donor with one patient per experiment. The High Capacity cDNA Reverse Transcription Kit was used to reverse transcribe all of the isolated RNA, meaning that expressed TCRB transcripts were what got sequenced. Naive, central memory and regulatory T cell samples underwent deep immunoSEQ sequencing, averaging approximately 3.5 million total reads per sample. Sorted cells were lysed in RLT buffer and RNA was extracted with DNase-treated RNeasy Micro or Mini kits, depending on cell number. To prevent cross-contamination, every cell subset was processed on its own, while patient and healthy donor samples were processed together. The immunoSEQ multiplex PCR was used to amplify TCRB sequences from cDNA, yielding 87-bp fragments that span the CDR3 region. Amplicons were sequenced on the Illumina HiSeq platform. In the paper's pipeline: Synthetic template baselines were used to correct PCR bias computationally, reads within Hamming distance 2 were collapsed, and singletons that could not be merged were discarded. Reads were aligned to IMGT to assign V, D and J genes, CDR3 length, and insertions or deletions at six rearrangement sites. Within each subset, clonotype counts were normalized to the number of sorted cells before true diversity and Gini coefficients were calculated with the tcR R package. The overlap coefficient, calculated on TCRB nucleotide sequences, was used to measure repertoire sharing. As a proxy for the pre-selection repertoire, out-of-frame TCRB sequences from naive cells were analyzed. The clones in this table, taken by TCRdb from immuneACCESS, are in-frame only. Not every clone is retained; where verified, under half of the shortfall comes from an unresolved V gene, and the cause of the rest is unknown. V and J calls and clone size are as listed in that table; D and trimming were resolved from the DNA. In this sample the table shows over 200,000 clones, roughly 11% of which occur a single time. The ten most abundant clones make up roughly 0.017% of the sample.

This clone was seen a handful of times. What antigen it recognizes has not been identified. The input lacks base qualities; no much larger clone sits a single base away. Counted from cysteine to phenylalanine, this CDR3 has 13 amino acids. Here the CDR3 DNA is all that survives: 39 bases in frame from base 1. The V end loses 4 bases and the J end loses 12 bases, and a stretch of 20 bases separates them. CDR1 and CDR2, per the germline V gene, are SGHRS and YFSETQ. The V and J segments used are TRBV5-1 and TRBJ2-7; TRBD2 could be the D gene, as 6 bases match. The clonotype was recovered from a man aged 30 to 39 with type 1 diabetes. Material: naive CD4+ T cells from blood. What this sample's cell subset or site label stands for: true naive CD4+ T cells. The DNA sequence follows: TGCGCCAGCAGCCCCGGGACTGAGGCCCCGCGGTACTTC. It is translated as CASSPGTEAPRYF.